This section outlines one T cell receptor beta chain sequence together with its context. What it binds is unknown. V gave up 2 bases and J gave up 5 bases, with 9 bases separating them. Germline V CDR1 and CDR2: MNHNY, SVGAGI (reference sequence). The CDR3 extends over 13 amino acids. The entry originates in a study of post-analysis software for immune sequencing data. The wider study: Relapsing-remitting, secondary progressive and progressive-relapsing multiple sclerosis were all included among the disease courses.

Libraries were made from TCR beta cDNA, and they carried unique molecular identifiers. Between about 1 and 10 million T cells gave rise to hundreds of thousands of cDNA molecules. MiXCR, applied by TCRdb to the PCR reads, yields one record per CDR3 protein. The table has 700,000 to 800,000 distinct CDR3 sequences, 25% to 30% seen once. Study-level points and caveats: The authors found that F measure strongly co-clustered same-batch samples. TRBV5-6, TRBV5-1 and TRBV20-1 belonged to a set of about 5 TRBV segments that were more frequent in patients than controls.

This chain joins TRBV6-6 and TRBJ2-5, with no clear D. Material: blood. The receptor was derived from a girl between 5 and 17 years old with multiple sclerosis. The CDR3 is CASSYRQAETQYF. The CDR3 DNA is TGTGCCAGCAGTTACCGGCAGGCGGAGACCCAGTACTTC.